This entry features one T cell receptor (beta chain) sequence. The junction and the germline gene differ at one end; a read error may be behind it. These data originate in a study of blood T cell repertoires in COVID-19. Across the study: Both acute and convalescent COVID-19 samples were obtained from the United States, Italy and Spain.

In Seattle, patients joined the study during active infection and were tracked longitudinally. Per the original methods: For nucleated cells, counts were estimated from reference gene primer amplification. Assay used: immunoSEQ multiplex PCR; TCRdb lists only in-frame clones, some missing. V and J calls and clone size are as listed in that table; D and trimming were resolved from the DNA. Altogether over 150,000 clones are present, approximately 86% being singletons, with the ten largest covering under 0.65%. Sequencing input: peripheral blood. This TCR derives from a man aged 55 to 69 with COVID-19, enrolled during active disease.

This CDR3 reads CASSDSFRGGLILF. In DNA, the CDR3 is TGTGCCAGCAGTGACTCGTTCAGGGGCGGATTGATACTCTTC. J is TRBJ1-2 and V is TRBV6-4; TRBD1 is a possible D gene (6 bases). Germline values: CDR1 MRHNA, CDR2 SNTAGT. This CDR3 is 14 amino acids long.